This T cell receptor (beta chain) was documented in a study of identical twins. V was clipped by 6 bases and J by 8 bases; unmatched bases: 9. Germline V lookup: CDR1 MDHEN, CDR2 SYDVKM. CDR3 length: 14 residues. This clonotype occurred a few times. Via MiXCR, TCRdb re-called the 5' RACE reads, giving one row per CDR3 protein. The sample yields some 1,700,000 distinct CDR3 sequences, more than 30% seen once. The sequencing sample was made of cord blood. The chain couples TRBV28 to TRBJ1-3; 8 nucleotides align to TRBD1. The sequence derives from a newborn girl in good health. This chain's CDR3 is CASSPGQGLYTIYF. In DNA form, the CDR3 reads TGTGCCAGCAGCCCCGGACAGGGATTATACACCATATATTTT.